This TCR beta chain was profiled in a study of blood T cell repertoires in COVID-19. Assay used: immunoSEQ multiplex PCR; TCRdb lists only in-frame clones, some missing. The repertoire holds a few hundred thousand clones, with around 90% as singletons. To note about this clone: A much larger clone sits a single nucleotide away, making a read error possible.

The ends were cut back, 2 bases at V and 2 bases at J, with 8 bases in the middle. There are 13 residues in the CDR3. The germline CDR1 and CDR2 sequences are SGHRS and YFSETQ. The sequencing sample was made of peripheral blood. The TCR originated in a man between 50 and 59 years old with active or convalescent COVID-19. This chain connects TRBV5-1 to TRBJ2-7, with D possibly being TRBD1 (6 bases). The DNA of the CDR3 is TGCGCCAGCAGCTTAACAGGGACCTACGAGCAGTACTTC. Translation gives CASSLTGTYEQYF.